Shown below are 6 T cell receptor beta chains from a single sample sequenced in a study of cytomegalovirus exposure and HLA in healthy donors. 13 Jbeta primers and 60 Vbeta primers were used for the PCR. Using immunoSEQ multiplex PCR, the repertoire was profiled, and TCRdb retains in-frame clones only, with some absent. The sample lists approximately 150,000 clones, roughly 84% seen once, with almost 2.5% in the top ten. Sequencing input: PBMCs. Receptors originate from a boy aged 2 to 10 in good health and CMV-seronegative.

CDR3 in DNA: TGTGCCAGCAGTCCGGACAGCCGAAATTTGCCATTCTTC. This codes for CASSPDSRNLPFF. This rearrangement joins TRBV28 to TRBJ2-1, with TRBD1 as a possible D gene (6 bases). Trimming cost V 5 bases and J 16 bases, with 21 bases left between them. The CDR3 has 13 amino acids. The germline gives CDR1 MDHEN, CDR2 SYDVKM.

The gene calls are TRBV7-8 and TRBJ2-5; weak D call: TRBD1 (6 bases). The CDR3 is 17 residues long. In germline, CDR1 is SGHVS, CDR2 FQNEAQ. V gave up 1 base and J gave up 3 bases, with 18 bases separating them. CDR3 sequence: CASSLGLSGRGEETQYF. The CDR3 region has the DNA TGTGCCAGCAGCTTAGGACTATCAGGCAGGGGTGAAGAGACCCAGTACTTC.

The V and J genes are TRBV6-1 and TRBJ2-7; D might be TRBD1 (6 bases). V shed 4 bases and J shed 2 bases, with 18 bases lying between them. The CDR3 is 16 amino acids. Germline assignment: CDR1 MNHNS and CDR2 SASEGT. The CDR3 DNA reads as TGTGCCAGCAGTGCGGACCGCAGGGGCAGTCCCTACGAGCAGTACTTC. This encodes CASSADRRGSPYEQYF.

The V and J genes are TRBV7-9 and TRBJ1-4, with D uncertain. CDR1 and CDR2 (germline): SEHNR, FQNEAQ (reference sequence). This CDR3 is 19 amino acids long. V was clipped by 3 bases and J by 0 bases, with 20 bases between them. This CDR3 reads CASSLWAQKLSATNEKLFF. The CDR3, as DNA: TGTGCCAGCAGCTTGTGGGCCCAGAAACTTTCTGCAACTAATGAAAAACTGTTTTTT. The full variable domain, completed using reference TRBV7-9 and TRBJ1-4, is DTGVSQNPRHKITKRGQNVTFRCDPISEHNRLYWYRQTLGQGPEFLTYFQNEAQLEKSRLLSDRFSAERPKGSFSTLEIQRTEQGDSAMYLCASSLWAQKLSATNEKLFFGSGTQLSVL.

This chain joins TRBV11-3 and TRBJ2-3; 8 nucleotides match TRBD2. CDR1 and CDR2 (germline): SGHNT, YENEEA. This CDR3 has 17 residues. Trimming at V came to 1 base and at J to 4 bases, leaving 10 bases not matched to a gene. The CDR3 DNA reads as TGTGCCAGCAGCTTAGGGGCCGTAGCGGGAAACGCAGATACGCAGTATTTT. Its protein is CASSLGAVAGNADTQYF.

This clone showed up just once. The chain has TRBV29-1 and TRBJ1-2; 7 nucleotides align to TRBD1. With 0 bases clipped from V and 5 bases from J, the junction kept 18 bases outside the gene matches. Germline V gene sequence: CDR1 SQVTM, CDR2 ANQGSEA. The CDR3 runs 18 residues. CDR3 loop: CSVEDRGRDSEVVYGYTF. The CDR3 DNA reads TGCAGCGTTGAAGATAGGGGTCGGGACAGCGAAGTGGTATATGGCTACACCTTC.